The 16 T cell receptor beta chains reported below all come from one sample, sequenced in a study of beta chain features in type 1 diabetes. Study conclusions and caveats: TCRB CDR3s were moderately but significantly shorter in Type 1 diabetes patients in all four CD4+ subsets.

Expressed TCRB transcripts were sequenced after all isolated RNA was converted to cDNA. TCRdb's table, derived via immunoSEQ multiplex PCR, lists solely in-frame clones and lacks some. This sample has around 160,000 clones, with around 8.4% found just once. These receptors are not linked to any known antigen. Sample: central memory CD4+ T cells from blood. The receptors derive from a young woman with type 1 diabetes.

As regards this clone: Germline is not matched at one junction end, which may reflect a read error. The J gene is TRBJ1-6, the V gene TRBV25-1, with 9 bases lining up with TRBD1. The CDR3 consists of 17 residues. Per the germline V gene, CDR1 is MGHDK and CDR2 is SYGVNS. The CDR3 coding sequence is TGTGCCAGCAGAGAATCGACGACAGGGACAGGGAATTCACCCCTCCACTTT. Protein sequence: CASRESTTGTGNSPLHF. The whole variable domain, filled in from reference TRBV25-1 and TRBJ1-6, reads EADIYQTPRYLVIGTGKKITLECSQTMGHDKMYWYQQDPGMELHLIHYSYGVNSTEKGDLSSESTVSRIRTEHFPLTLESARPSHTSQYLCASRESTTGTGNSPLHFGNGTRLTVT.

In nucleotides, the CDR3 is TGTGCCAGCAGTGACGTTTGGGGACAGGGCACAGATACGCAGTATTTT. Translation gives CASSDVWGQGTDTQYF. This sequence joins TRBV6-4 and TRBJ2-3, with TRBD1 matching over 8 bases. The CDR3 length is 16 residues. In germline, CDR1 is MRHNA, CDR2 SNTAGT. Unmatched junction bases numbered 5, after V lost 2 bases and J lost 1 base.

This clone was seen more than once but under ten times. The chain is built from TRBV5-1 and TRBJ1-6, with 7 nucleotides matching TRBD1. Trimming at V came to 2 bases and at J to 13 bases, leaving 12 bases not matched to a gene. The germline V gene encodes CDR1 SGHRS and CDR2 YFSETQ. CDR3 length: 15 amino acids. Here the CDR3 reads CASSLGGTDHPPLHF. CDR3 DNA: TGCGCCAGCAGCTTAGGCGGGACAGACCATCCCCCCCTCCACTTT.

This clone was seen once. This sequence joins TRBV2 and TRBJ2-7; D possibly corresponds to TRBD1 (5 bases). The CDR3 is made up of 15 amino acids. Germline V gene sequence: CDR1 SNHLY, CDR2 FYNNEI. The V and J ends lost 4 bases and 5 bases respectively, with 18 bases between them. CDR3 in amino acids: CASSASRQGSHEQYF. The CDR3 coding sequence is TGTGCCAGCAGTGCATCCCGCCAGGGTAGCCACGAGCAGTACTTC.

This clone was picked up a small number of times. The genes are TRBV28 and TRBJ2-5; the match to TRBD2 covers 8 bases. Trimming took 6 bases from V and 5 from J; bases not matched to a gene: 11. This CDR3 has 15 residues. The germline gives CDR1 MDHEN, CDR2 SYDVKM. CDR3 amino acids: CASRPGGGGRETQYF. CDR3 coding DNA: TGTGCCAGCAGACCCGGGGGGGGCGGTAGGGAGACCCAGTACTTC.

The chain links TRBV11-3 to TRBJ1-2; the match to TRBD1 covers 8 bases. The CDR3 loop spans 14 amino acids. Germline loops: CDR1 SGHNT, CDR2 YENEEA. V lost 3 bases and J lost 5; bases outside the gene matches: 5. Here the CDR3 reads CASSFGQGGYGYTF. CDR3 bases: TGTGCCAGCAGCTTCGGACAGGGAGGGTATGGCTACACCTTC.

The DNA for the CDR3 is TGTGCCAGCAGCCAAGAGGGGGACATACAAGAGACCCAGTACTTC. This gives the protein CASSQEGDIQETQYF. The chain recombines TRBV4-2 with TRBJ2-5; possible D gene TRBD1, 6 bases. Germline values: CDR1 LGHNA, CDR2 YNFKEQ. V lost 0 bases and J 2 bases, leaving 10 bases between the germline ends. This CDR3 has 15 residues.

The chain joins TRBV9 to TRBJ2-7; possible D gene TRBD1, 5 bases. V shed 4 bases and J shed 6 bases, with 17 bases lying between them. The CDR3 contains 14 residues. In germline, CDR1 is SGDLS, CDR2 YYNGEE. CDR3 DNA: TGTGCCAGCAGCTTTGACAGAACCTACGGCGAGCAGTACTTC. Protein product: CASSFDRTYGEQYF.

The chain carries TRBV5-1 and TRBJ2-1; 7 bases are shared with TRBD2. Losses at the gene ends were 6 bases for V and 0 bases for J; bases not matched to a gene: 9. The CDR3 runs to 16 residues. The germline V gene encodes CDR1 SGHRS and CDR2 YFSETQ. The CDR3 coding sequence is TGCGCCAGCAAGGGAGCTAGCGGATACTCCTACAATGAGCAGTTCTTC. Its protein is CASKGASGYSYNEQFF.

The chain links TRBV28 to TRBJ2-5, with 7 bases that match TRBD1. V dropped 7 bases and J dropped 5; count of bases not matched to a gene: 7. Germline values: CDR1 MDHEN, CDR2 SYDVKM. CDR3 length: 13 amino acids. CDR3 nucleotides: TGTGCCAGCATTAACAGGGGTTTGGAGACCCAGTACTTC. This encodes CASINRGLETQYF.

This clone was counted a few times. CDR3 residues: CASSPGMVTGELFF. CDR3 in DNA: TGCGCCAGCAGCCCAGGGATGGTCACCGGGGAGCTGTTTTTT. The chain joins TRBV4-1 to TRBJ2-2, with D tentatively TRBD1 (5 bases). CDR1 is MGHRA, CDR2 YSYEKL, per germline. CDR3 length: 14 residues. V was clipped by 4 bases and J by 4 bases, with 10 bases between them.

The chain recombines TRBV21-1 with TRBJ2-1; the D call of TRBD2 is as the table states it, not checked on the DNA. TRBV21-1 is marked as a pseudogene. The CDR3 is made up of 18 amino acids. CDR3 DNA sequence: TGTGCCAGCAGCAAAGGGGCTAGCGGGGGGAGCTCCTACAATGAGCAGTTCTTC. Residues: CASSKGASGGSSYNEQFF.

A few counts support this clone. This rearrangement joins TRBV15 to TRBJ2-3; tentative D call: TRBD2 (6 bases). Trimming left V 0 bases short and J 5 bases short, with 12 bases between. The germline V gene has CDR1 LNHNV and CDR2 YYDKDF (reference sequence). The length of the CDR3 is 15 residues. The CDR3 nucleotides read TGTGCCACCAGCAGAGACTCAGGGACTCAAGATACGCAGTATTTT. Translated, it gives CATSRDSGTQDTQYF.

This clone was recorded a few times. This chain's CDR3 is CASSAGLAGAQNNNEQFF. As DNA, the CDR3 is TGTGCCAGTAGTGCCGGACTAGCGGGAGCCCAGAACAACAATGAGCAGTTCTTC. This chain connects TRBV19 to TRBJ2-1; 13 bases agree with TRBD2. The CDR3 contains 18 residues. V shed 5 bases, J shed 5 bases, and the junction held 12 bases outside the gene matches. Germline loops: CDR1 LNHDA, CDR2 SQIVND (reference sequence).

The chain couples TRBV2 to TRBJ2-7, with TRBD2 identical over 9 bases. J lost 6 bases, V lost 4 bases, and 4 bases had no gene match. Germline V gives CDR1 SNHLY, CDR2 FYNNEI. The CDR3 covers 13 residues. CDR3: CASSVGGGAEQYF. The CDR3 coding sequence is TGTGCCAGCAGTGTAGGCGGGGGGGCCGAGCAGTACTTC.

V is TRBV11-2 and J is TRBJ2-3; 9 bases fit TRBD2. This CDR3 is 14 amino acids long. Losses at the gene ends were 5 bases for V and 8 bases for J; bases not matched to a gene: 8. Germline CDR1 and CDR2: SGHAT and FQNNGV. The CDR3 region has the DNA TGTGCCAGCAGCGAAGATAGGACTAGCGTTACGCAGTATTTT. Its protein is CASSEDRTSVTQYF.